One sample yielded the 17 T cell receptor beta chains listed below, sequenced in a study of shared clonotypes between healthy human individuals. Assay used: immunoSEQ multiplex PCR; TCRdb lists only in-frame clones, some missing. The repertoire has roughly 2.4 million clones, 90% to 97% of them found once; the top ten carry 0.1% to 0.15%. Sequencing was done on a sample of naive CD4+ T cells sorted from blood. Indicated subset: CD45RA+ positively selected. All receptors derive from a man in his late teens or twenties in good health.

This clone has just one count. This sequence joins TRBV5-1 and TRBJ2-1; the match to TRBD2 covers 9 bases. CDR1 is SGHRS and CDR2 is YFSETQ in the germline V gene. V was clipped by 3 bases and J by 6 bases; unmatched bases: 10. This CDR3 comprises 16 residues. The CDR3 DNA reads TGCGCCAGCAGCTCCGGGACTAGCTCCTCTTCCAATGAGCAGTTCTTC. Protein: CASSSGTSSSSNEQFF.

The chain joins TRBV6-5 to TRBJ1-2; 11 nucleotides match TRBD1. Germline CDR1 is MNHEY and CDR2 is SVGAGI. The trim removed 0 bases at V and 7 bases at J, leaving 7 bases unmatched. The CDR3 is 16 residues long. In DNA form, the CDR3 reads TGTGCCAGCAGTTACTCGCCCGGGACAGGGGGATCTGGCTACACCTTC. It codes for CASSYSPGTGGSGYTF.

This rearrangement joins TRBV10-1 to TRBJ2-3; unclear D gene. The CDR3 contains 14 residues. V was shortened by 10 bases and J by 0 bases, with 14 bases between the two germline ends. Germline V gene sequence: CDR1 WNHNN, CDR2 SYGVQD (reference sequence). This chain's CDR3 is CATETQTSTDTQYF. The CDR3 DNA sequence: TGCGCCACCGAGACTCAAACTAGCACAGATACGCAGTATTTT.

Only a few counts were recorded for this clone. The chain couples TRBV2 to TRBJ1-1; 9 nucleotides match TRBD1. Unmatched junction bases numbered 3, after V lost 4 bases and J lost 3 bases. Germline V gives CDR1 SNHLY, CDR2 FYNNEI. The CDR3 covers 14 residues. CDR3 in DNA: TGTGCCAGCAGTGGGGGACAGGGATACACTGAAGCTTTCTTT. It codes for CASSGGQGYTEAFF.

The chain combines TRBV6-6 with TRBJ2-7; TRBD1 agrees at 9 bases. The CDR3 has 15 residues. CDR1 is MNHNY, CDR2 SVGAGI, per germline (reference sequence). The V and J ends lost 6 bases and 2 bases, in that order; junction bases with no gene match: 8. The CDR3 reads CASSGGQGTTYEQYF. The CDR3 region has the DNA TGTGCCAGCAGCGGTGGACAGGGGACAACCTACGAGCAGTACTTC.

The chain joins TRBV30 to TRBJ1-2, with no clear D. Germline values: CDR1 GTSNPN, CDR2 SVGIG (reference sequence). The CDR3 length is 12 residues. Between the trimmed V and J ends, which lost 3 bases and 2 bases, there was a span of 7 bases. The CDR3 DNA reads TGTGCCTGGAGATTGAACAACTATGGCTACACCTTC. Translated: CAWRLNNYGYTF.

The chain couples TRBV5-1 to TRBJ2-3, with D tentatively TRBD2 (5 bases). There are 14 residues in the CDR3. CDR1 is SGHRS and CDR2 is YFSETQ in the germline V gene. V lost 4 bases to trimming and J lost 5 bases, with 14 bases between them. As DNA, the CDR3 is TGCGCCAGCAGCATCGAACTAGGTAAAGATACGCAGTATTTT. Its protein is CASSIELGKDTQYF.

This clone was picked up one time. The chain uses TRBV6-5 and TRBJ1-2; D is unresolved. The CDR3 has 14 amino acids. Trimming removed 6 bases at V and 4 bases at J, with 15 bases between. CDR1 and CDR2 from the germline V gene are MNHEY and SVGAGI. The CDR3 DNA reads TGTGCCAGCAGCAAAAATCTGGGAGTCTATGGCTACACCTTC. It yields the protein CASSKNLGVYGYTF.

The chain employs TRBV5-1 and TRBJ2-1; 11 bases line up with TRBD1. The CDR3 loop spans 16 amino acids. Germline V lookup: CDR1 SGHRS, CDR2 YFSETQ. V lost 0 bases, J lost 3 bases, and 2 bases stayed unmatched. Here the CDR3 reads CASSLEGTGGYNEQFF. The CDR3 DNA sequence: TGCGCCAGCAGCTTGGAAGGGACAGGGGGCTACAATGAGCAGTTCTTC.

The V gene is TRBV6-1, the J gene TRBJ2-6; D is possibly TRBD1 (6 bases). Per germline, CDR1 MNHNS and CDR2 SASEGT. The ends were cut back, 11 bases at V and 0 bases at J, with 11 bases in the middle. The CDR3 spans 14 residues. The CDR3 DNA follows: TGTGCCCTTAGACAGGACTCTGGGGCCAACGTCCTGACTTTC. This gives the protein CALRQDSGANVLTF.

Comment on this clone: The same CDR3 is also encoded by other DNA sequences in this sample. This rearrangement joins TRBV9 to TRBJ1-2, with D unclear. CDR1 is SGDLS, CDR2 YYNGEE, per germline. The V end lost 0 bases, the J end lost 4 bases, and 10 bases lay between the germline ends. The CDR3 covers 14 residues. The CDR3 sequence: CASSVEVQSYGYTF. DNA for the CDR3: TGTGCCAGCAGCGTAGAAGTGCAATCCTATGGCTACACCTTC.

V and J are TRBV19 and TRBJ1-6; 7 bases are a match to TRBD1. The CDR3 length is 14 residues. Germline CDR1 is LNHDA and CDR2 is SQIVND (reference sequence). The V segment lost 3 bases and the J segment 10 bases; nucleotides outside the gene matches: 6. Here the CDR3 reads CASSIPTGPSPLHF. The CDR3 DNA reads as TGTGCCAGTAGTATCCCGACAGGGCCGTCACCCCTCCACTTT.

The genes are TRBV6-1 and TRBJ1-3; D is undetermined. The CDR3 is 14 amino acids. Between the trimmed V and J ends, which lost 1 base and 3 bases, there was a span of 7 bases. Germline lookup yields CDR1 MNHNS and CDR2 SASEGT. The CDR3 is CASSEVGIGNTIYF. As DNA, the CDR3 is TGTGCCAGCAGTGAAGTGGGCATTGGAAACACCATATATTTT.

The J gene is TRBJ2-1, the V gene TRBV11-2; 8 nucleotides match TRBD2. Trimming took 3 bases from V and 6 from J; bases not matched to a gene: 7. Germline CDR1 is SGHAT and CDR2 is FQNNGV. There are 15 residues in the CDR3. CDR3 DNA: TGTGCCAGCAGCTTTCGCCTGGGGACTAGCAATGAGCAGTTCTTC. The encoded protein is CASSFRLGTSNEQFF.

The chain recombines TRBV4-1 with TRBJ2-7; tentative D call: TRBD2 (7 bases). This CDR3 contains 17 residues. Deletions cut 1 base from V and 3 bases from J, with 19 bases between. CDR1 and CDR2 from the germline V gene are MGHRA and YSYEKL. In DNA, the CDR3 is TGCGCCAGCAGCCAAGGGCCCCTCGCGGGGGCAAACTACGAGCAGTACTTC. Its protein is CASSQGPLAGANYEQYF.

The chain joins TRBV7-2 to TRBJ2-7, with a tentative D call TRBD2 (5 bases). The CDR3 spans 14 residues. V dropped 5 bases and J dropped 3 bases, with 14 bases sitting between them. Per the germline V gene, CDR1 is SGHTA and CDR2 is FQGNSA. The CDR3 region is CASSRYTGNYEQYF. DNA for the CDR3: TGTGCCAGCAGCAGATATACGGGGAACTACGAGCAGTACTTC.

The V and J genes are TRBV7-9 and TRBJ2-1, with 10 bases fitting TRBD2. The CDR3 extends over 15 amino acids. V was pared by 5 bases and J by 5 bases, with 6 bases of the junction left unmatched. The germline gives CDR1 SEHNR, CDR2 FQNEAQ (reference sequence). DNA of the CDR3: TGTGCCAGCAGCCGTCGGACTAGCGGAGACAATGAGCAGTTCTTC. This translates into CASSRRTSGDNEQFF.